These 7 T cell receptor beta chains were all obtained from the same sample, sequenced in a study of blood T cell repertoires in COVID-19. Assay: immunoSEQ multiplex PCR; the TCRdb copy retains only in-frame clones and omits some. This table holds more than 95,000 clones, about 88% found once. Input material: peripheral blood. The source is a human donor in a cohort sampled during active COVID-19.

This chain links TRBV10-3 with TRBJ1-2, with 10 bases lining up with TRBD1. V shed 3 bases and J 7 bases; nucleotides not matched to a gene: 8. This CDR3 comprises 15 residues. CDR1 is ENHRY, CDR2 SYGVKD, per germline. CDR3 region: CAISDSGTGVGGYTF. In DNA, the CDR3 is TGTGCCATCAGTGACTCCGGGACAGGGGTTGGTGGCTACACCTTC.

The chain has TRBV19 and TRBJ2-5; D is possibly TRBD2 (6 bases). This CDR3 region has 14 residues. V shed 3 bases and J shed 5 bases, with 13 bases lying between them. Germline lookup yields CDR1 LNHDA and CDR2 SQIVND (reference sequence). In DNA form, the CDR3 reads TGTGCCAGTAGTATCGGGGGACTGGGGGAGACCCAGTACTTC. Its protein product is CASSIGGLGETQYF. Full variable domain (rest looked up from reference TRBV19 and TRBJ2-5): DGGITQSPKYLFRKEGQNVTLSCEQNLNHDAMYWYRQDPGQGLRLIYYSQIVNDFQKGDIAEGYSVSREKKESFPLTVTSAQKNPTAFYLCASSIGGLGETQYFGPGTRLLVL.

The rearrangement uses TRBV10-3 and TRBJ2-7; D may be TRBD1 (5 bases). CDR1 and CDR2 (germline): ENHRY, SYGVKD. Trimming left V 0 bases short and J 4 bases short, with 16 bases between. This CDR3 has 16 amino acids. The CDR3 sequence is CAISESIVPGQYEQYF. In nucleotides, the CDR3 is TGTGCCATCAGTGAGTCCATAGTGCCAGGGCAATACGAGCAGTACTTC.

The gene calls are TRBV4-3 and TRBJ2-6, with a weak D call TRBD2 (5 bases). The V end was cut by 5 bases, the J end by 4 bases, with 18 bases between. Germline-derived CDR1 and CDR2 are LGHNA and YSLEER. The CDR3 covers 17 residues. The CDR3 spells CASSAWESGSGANVLTF. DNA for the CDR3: TGCGCCAGCAGCGCTTGGGAGTCGGGGTCCGGGGCCAACGTCCTGACTTTC.

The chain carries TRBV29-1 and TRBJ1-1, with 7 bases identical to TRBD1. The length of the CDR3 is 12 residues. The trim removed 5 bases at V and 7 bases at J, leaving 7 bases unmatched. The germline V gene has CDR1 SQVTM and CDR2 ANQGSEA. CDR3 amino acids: CSVSLNRGEAFF. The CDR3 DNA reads TGCAGCGTTTCCCTCAACAGGGGTGAAGCTTTCTTT.

CDR3 bases: TGTGCCAGCAGTAGCTACGCCGGGGAGCTGTTTTTT. Protein product: CASSSYAGELFF. The chain couples TRBV5-5 to TRBJ2-2; D call uncertain. Germline assignment: CDR1 SGHKS and CDR2 YYEKEE (reference sequence). The V end lost 5 bases, the J end lost 6 bases, and 8 bases lay between the germline ends. This CDR3 region has 12 residues.

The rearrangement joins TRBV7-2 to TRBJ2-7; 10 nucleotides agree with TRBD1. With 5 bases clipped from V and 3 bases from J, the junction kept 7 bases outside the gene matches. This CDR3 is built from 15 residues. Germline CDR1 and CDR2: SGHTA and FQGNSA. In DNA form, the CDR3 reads TGTGCCAGCAGCCGCCCGGGACAGGGGCTCTACGAGCAGTACTTC. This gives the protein CASSRPGQGLYEQYF.